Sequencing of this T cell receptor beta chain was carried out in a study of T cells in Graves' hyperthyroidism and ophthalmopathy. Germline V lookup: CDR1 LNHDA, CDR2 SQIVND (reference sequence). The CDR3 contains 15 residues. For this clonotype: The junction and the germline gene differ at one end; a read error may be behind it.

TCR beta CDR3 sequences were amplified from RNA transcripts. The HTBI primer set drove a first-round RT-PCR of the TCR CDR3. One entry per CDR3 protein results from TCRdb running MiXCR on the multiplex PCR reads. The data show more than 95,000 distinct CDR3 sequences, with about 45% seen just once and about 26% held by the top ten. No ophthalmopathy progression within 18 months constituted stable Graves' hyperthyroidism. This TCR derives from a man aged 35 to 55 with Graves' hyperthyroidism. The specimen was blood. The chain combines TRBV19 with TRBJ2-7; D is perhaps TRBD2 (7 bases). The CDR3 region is CASIGGGAGTHEQYF. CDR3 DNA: TGTGCCAGTATCGGAGGGGGGGCAGGAACCCACGAGCAGTATTTC.